The clone carrying this T cell receptor beta chain was observed a few times. This sample is drawn from a study of cytomegalovirus exposure and HLA in healthy donors. Germline V CDR1 and CDR2: MGHRA, YSYEKL. Trimming pared 3 bases from V and 4 bases from J, leaving 16 bases between. The CDR3 runs to 16 residues. The PCR ran on 60 Vbeta and 13 Jbeta primers. Libraries were prepared by immunoSEQ multiplex PCR; TCRdb keeps only in-frame clonotypes and omits some of them. The sample has roughly 170,000 clones, approximately 85% seen once; the top ten hold 4.8%. The sequence was obtained from a girl between 5 and 17 years old in good health and CMV-seropositive. Sequenced input: PBMCs. This sequence joins TRBV4-1 and TRBJ2-1, with D possibly matching TRBD2 (6 bases). The CDR3 coding sequence is TGCGCCAGCAGCCAGAATGAGGGACTTCTTTACAATGAGCAGTTCTTC. It codes for CASSQNEGLLYNEQFF.